These 15 T cell receptor beta chains came from one sample sequenced in a study of cytomegalovirus exposure and HLA in healthy donors. PCR involved 60 Vbeta and 13 Jbeta primers. Using immunoSEQ multiplex PCR, the repertoire was profiled, and TCRdb retains in-frame clones only, with some absent. The table includes approximately 150,000 clones, roughly 81% detected once. The sample comprised PBMCs. These receptors came from a woman aged 18-30 years in good health and CMV-seropositive.

The V call is TRBV25-1, the J call TRBJ1-6; the D is unclear. The ends were cut back, 8 bases at V and 7 bases at J, with 9 bases in the middle. The CDR3 runs to 12 residues. Germline values: CDR1 MGHDK, CDR2 SYGVNS. DNA for the CDR3: TGTGCCAGCGCGCAGGCAAATTCACCCCTCCACTTT. It codes for CASAQANSPLHF.

This chain links TRBV28 with TRBJ1-3; D gene ambiguous. Between the trimmed V and J ends, which lost 7 bases and 2 bases, there was a span of 18 bases. The CDR3 spans 16 residues. Germline V CDR1 and CDR2: MDHEN, SYDVKM. Here the CDR3 reads CASTLSWGVAGNTIYF. DNA for the CDR3: TGTGCCAGCACCCTCTCATGGGGAGTGGCTGGAAACACCATATATTTT.

The V and J genes are TRBV5-8 and TRBJ2-2; D is possibly TRBD1 (5 bases). The CDR3 sequence is 14 residues long. CDR1 and CDR2 (germline): SGHTS, YDEGEE. V was clipped by 9 bases and J by 1 base, with 13 bases between them. For the CDR3, the DNA is TGTGCCACCGAAGCTACAGGGAACACCGGGGAGCTGTTTTTT. Residues: CATEATGNTGELFF. Based on the CDR3 plus reference TRBV5-8 and TRBJ2-2, the full variable domain is EAGVTQSPTHLIKTRGQQATLRCSPISGHTSVYWYQQALGLGLQFLLWYDEGEERNRGNFPPRFSGRQFPNYSSELNVNALELEDSALYLCATEATGNTGELFFGEGSRLTVL.

This clone was seen only once. The V call is TRBV5-5, the J call TRBJ1-4; tentative D call: TRBD1 (5 bases). The germline V gene has CDR1 SGHKS and CDR2 YYEKEE (reference sequence). The CDR3 has 15 amino acids. With 4 bases removed from V and 8 bases from J, the gap between germline ends came to 18 bases. DNA for the CDR3: TGTGCCAGCAGCCTCACGGGGGATGCTCGGGAAAAACTGTTTTTT. Translating it yields CASSLTGDAREKLFF.

This clone was observed a handful of times. Distinct nucleotide sequences in the sample also encode this CDR3. CDR3 nucleotide sequence: TGTGCCAGCAGCTTGGGTCTAGAAGGCATTCAGTACTTC. Residues: CASSLGLEGIQYF. The gene calls are TRBV5-5 and TRBJ2-4; D gene unclear. Between the trimmed V and J ends, which lost 0 bases and 9 bases, there was a span of 10 bases. Germline CDR1 is SGHKS and CDR2 is YYEKEE (reference sequence). There are 13 residues in the CDR3.

The chain couples TRBV7-8 to TRBJ2-3; maybe TRBD1 (6 bases). Germline lookup yields CDR1 SGHVS and CDR2 FQNEAQ. Between the trimmed V and J ends, which lost 1 base and 2 bases, there was a span of 28 bases. CDR3 size: 21 residues. CDR3 sequence (DNA): TGTGCCAGCAGCTTAGATGGGGGAAGGGGGTGGGGGCCCCCCTCCACAGATACGCAGTATTTT. The encoded protein is CASSLDGGRGWGPPSTDTQYF.

Here the CDR3 DNA reads TGTGCCAGCAGCCGGGGAACGTACACTGAAGCTTTCTTT. Translating gives CASSRGTYTEAFF. The chain carries TRBV5-6 and TRBJ1-1; D call uncertain. Germline-derived CDR1 and CDR2 are SGHDT and YYEEEE. V dropped 4 bases and J dropped 3 bases, with 10 bases sitting between them. This CDR3 is 13 amino acids long.

In its sample, this clone was seen once. The chain joins TRBV4-2 to TRBJ1-2; D perhaps matches TRBD1 (5 bases). The length of the CDR3 is 15 residues. Trimming cost V 0 bases and J 2 bases, with 10 bases left between them. CDR1 is LGHNA and CDR2 is YNFKEQ in the germline V gene. CDR3 DNA sequence: TGTGCCAGCAGCCAAGATCGACGACAGAACTATGGCTACACCTTC. Protein sequence: CASSQDRRQNYGYTF.

V gene TRBV30 combines with J gene TRBJ1-1, with D unresolved. The germline V gene has CDR1 GTSNPN and CDR2 SVGIG (reference sequence). The V end was cut by 0 bases, the J end by 4 bases, with 12 bases between. The CDR3 runs 14 residues. The CDR3 loop is CAWSVPIRGTEAFF. The CDR3 DNA reads as TGTGCCTGGAGTGTACCAATACGGGGCACTGAAGCTTTCTTT.

This chain joins TRBV2 and TRBJ2-1; tentatively, D is TRBD2 (6 bases). The V gene lost 4 bases and the J gene lost 0 bases, with 13 bases spanning the gap. The CDR3 contains 16 residues. CDR1 SNHLY and CDR2 FYNNEI come from the germline V gene. The DNA for the CDR3 is TGTGCCAGCAGTGCCACGGGACTCAGCTCCTACAATGAGCAGTTCTTC. Translation: CASSATGLSSYNEQFF.

The chain employs TRBV6-6 and TRBJ1-5, with D hard to call. Germline loops: CDR1 MNHNY, CDR2 SVGAGI (reference sequence). Trimming removed 5 bases at V and 0 bases at J, with 11 bases between. The CDR3 totals 15 residues. DNA of the CDR3: TGTGCCAGCAGTACTGATTATGATAGCAATCAGCCCCAGCATTTT. It specifies CASSTDYDSNQPQHF.

CDR3 region: CASSPPWTANYGYTF. Written as DNA, the CDR3 is TGTGCCAGCTCACCACCGTGGACAGCTAACTATGGCTACACCTTC. The chain joins TRBV18 to TRBJ1-2; perhaps TRBD1 as D (6 bases). The V gene lost 0 bases and the J gene lost 0 bases, with 8 bases spanning the gap. The germline CDR1 and CDR2 sequences are KGHSH and LQKENI. The CDR3 is 15 residues long.

The gene calls are TRBV6-6 and TRBJ1-2, with D possibly TRBD1 on 5 matching bases. CDR1 and CDR2 from the germline V gene are MNHNY and SVGAGI (reference sequence). V was shortened by 7 bases and J by 7 bases, with 16 bases between the two germline ends. There are 13 residues in the CDR3. The CDR3 region is CASTKDIVLGYTF. CDR3 nucleotides: TGTGCCAGCACCAAGGACATCGTACTTGGCTACACCTTC.

V is TRBV9 and J is TRBJ2-7; D is possibly TRBD2 (6 bases). Germline CDR1 is SGDLS and CDR2 is YYNGEE. The CDR3 spans 15 residues. Trimming took 2 bases from V and 3 from J, leaving 15 bases between them. CDR3 nucleotide sequence: TGTGCCAGCAGCGTCCGCCCCGGGGGTCTCTACGAGCAGTACTTC. Its translation is CASSVRPGGLYEQYF.

The rearrangement uses TRBV7-2 and TRBJ2-7; the match to TRBD2 covers 13 bases. Germline V lookup: CDR1 SGHTA, CDR2 FQGNSA. The trim removed 5 bases at V and 2 bases at J, leaving 9 bases unmatched. This CDR3 has 17 amino acids. CDR3 loop: CASSLPGLAGVPYEQYF. The CDR3 nucleotides are TGTGCCAGCAGCCTCCCAGGACTAGCGGGGGTCCCCTACGAGCAGTACTTC. The full variable domain, in which reference TRBV7-2 and TRBJ2-7 provide the parts outside the CDR3, is GAGVSQSPSNKVTEKGKDVELRCDPISGHTALYWYRQSLGQGLEFLIYFQGNSAPDKSGLPSDRFSAERTGGSVSTLTIQRTQQEDSAVYLCASSLPGLAGVPYEQYFGPGTRLTVT.